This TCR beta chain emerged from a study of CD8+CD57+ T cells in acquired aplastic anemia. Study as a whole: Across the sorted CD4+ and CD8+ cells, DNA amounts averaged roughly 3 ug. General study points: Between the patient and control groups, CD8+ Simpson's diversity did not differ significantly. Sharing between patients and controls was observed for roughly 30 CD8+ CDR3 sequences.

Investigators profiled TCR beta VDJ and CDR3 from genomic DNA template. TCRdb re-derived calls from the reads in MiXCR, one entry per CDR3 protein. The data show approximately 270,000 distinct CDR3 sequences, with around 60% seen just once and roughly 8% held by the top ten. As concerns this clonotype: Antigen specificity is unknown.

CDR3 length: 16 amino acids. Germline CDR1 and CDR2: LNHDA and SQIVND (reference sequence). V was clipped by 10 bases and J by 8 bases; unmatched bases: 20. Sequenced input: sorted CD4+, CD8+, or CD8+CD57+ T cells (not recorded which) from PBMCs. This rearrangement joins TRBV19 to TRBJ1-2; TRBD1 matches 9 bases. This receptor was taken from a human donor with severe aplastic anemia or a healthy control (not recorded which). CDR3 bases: TGTGCCACCATGACGGGACAGGGAGAAATGGTTGGGGGCTACACCTTC. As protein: CATMTGQGEMVGGYTF.